The subject of this entry is one T cell receptor (beta chain). The specificity of this receptor is unknown. No much larger clone exists at a distance of one base, and base qualities are not known. The data were obtained in a study of blood T cell repertoires in COVID-19 (TCRdb year 2020). Concerning the study at large: Samples from collaborators originated in the United States, Italy and Spain and spanned both the acute and convalescent phases of COVID-19. Deeply sampled blood TCRbeta repertoires from subjects exposed to, actively infected with, or recovered from COVID-19 were included in the dataset. The repertoires were made available in a free public database intended to serve as a resource for research on the immune response to SARS-CoV-2. Where available, HLA class I and class II types were taken from metadata supplied by the sample provider and were not determined by assay-based typing. The material from the prospective study consisted of cDNA or gDNA derived from T cells, B-cell-depleted T cells, or PBMCs. Nearly every sample came with metadata listing a de-identified subject ID, COVID-19 status, age in years and sex. The samples were drawn from two sources: the first 160 participants of the ongoing ImmuneRACE study, and fewer than 1,500 subjects contributed by 6 global collaborators.

The germline V gene (reference sequence) yields SGHAT for CDR1 and FQDESV for CDR2. Spanning cysteine to phenylalanine, the CDR3 consists of 14 amino acids. CDR3 DNA is the only sequence kept; it has 42 bases, read in frame from the first base. The V end loses 2 bases and the J end loses 1 base, and a stretch of 8 bases separates them. At one collaborating source in Seattle, patients were enrolled during active infection and were followed longitudinally through the course of disease. Whole blood was collected in K2EDTA tubes by collaborating institutions according to the institutions' own protocols. For TCRbeta analysis, collaborators shipped samples as frozen whole blood, isolated PBMCs, or DNA extracted from either of those sample types. The immunoSEQ Assay, a bias-controlled multiplex PCR, was used to amplify TCRbeta CDR3 regions from genomic DNA. The original pipeline was this. Within the assay, amplification of reference gene primers was used to estimate how many nucleated cells each sample contained. To quantify the absolute abundance of each unique TCRbeta CDR3 rearrangement, sequence reads were collapsed and filtered. For each sample, productive Simpson clonality was calculated as the square root of Simpson's diversity index over productive rearrangements. TCRdb took this table from immuneACCESS and kept in-frame rearrangements with V and J called. Such tables lack part of the clones; where checked against another copy, unresolved V genes explain under half of the gap, and the rest is unexplained. D and trimming were read from the DNA, whereas the V and J calls and clone size are those reported in that table. The table for this sample lists approximately 270,000 clones; around 82% of them were counted only once. The ten most abundant clones make up roughly 0.87% of the sample.

Findings and caveats that apply to the study as a whole: How much clinical and demographic metadata was included differed by source and by participant, and the metadata was provided uncurated.

The rearrangement joined TRBV11-1 to TRBJ1-1; D gene: possibly TRBD1, on 5 matching bases. The receptor comes from a human donor with COVID-19, enrolled during active disease. The donor label of this sample is uncertain. Specimen: peripheral blood. The bases are TGTGCCAGCAGCTTAATGCAGGGGAACACTGAAGCTTTCTTT. Translated, it gives CASSLMQGNTEAFF.